A single sample is the source of the 29 T cell receptor beta chains below, sequenced in a study of blood T cells in healthy people across ages (dated by TCRdb to 2013 to 2016). The method behind the library was 5' RACE. TCRdb records Illumina HiSeq 2500 as the sequencer. A second PCR of about 7 to 12 cycles was run with a J-beta primer mix and a sample-barcoded 5' primer. Starting from the raw public reads, TCRdb applied fastp trimming at Q25, assembled clones with MiXCR and retained in-frame beta chains. For every CDR3 protein sequence, its rows merge into one entry that carries the most common genes and DNA. The sample table contains over a million distinct CDR3 sequences; only one count was recorded for 40% to 50% of them. Around 18% of the sample rests with the top ten. The specimen was blood. These receptors originate from a woman in her sixties in good health.

The chain employs TRBV5-6 and TRBJ2-5, with 10 positions matching TRBD1. Per the germline V gene, CDR1 is SGHDT and CDR2 is YYEEEE. V shed 7 bases, J shed 4 bases, and the junction held 4 bases outside the gene matches. The CDR3 covers 13 residues. As DNA, the CDR3 is TGTGCCAGCCGGGACAGGGGACGAGAGACCCAGTACTTC. Residues: CASRDRGRETQYF.

This clonotype was found a few times. The chain recombines TRBV3-1 with TRBJ2-1; 9 bases agree with TRBD2. Germline values: CDR1 LGHDT, CDR2 YNNKEL (reference sequence). J gave up 5 bases and V 0 bases, and 8 bases lay outside the gene matches. This CDR3 is 17 amino acids long. The CDR3 here is CASSQDQRLAGNNEQFF. For the CDR3, the DNA is TGTGCCAGCAGCCAAGACCAACGGCTAGCGGGGAACAATGAGCAGTTCTTC.

The V gene is TRBV7-9, the J gene TRBJ2-2; D remains unclear. Trimming stripped 10 bases from V and 2 bases from J, with 11 bases between. This CDR3 is 13 amino acids long. Germline V gives CDR1 SEHNR, CDR2 FQNEAQ (reference sequence). CDR3 nucleotide sequence: TGTGCCAAAACGGGCCAAAACACCGGGGAGCTGTTTTTT. Its translation: CAKTGQNTGELFF.

The chain is built from TRBV6-1 and TRBJ1-2, with TRBD1 matching 12 bases. Germline loops: CDR1 MNHNS, CDR2 SASEGT. This CDR3 is built from 15 residues. Trimming took 3 bases from V and 5 from J; bases not matched to a gene: 4. The DNA of the CDR3 is TGTGCCAGCAGTGAGGGGGACAGGGGGCCATATGGCTACACCTTC. Its protein is CASSEGDRGPYGYTF.

This chain connects TRBV18 to TRBJ2-7, with 8 nucleotides matching TRBD1. Germline lookup yields CDR1 KGHSH and CDR2 LQKENI. This CDR3 is built from 15 residues. The trim removed 2 bases at V and 6 bases at J, leaving 9 bases unmatched. CDR3 in amino acids: CASSPGQGLVGEQYF. CDR3 bases: TGTGCCAGCTCACCAGGACAGGGTCTAGTCGGCGAGCAGTACTTC.

The genes are TRBV9 and TRBJ2-1, with TRBD2 matching 8 bases. Germline V gene data show CDR1 as SGDLS and CDR2 as YYNGEE. With 2 bases clipped from V and 4 bases from J, the junction kept 8 bases outside the gene matches. This CDR3 has 16 amino acids. The CDR3 DNA follows: TGTGCCAGCAGCGTCCCTAGCGGGTCTGGGTACAATGAGCAGTTCTTC. This translates into CASSVPSGSGYNEQFF.

V usage is TRBV29-1 and J usage is TRBJ1-4; D unresolved. The CDR3 runs to 12 residues. The germline V and J ends were trimmed by 4 bases and 2 bases, with 5 bases remaining between them. CDR1 and CDR2 from the germline V gene are SQVTM and ANQGSEA. In nucleotides, the CDR3 is TGCAGCGTTGTATTGACTAATGAAAAACTGTTTTTT. It translates to CSVVLTNEKLFF. The full variable domain, rest sourced from reference TRBV29-1 and TRBJ1-4, is SAVISQKPSRDICQRGTSLTIQCQVDSQVTMMFWYRQQPGQSLTLIATANQGSEATYESGFVIDKFPISRPNLTFSTLTVSNMSPEDSSIYLCSVVLTNEKLFFGSGTQLSVL.

J is TRBJ2-7 and V is TRBV11-2, with TRBD1 identical over 10 bases. CDR3 length: 15 residues. Trimming cost V 5 bases and J 5 bases; bases outside gene matches: 9. From germline, CDR1 is SGHAT and CDR2 FQNNGV. The CDR3 DNA reads TGTGCCAGCAGCCCCTGGGACAGGGGCAGGAACGAGCAGTACTTC. This sequence encodes CASSPWDRGRNEQYF.

The rearrangement joins TRBV14 to TRBJ2-7, with a weak D call TRBD2 (6 bases). Germline lookup yields CDR1 SGHDN and CDR2 FVKESK. CDR3 size: 14 residues. The germline V and J ends were trimmed by 4 bases and 6 bases, with 16 bases remaining between them. CDR3 sequence reads: CASSLRAKGGEQYF. CDR3 DNA sequence: TGTGCCAGCAGCCTTCGGGCCAAGGGAGGCGAGCAGTACTTC.

V gene TRBV7-2 combines with J gene TRBJ2-1; 11 bases are a match to TRBD2. The CDR3 is made up of 15 amino acids. Losses at the gene ends were 3 bases for V and 10 bases for J; bases not matched to a gene: 8. Germline V gene data show CDR1 as SGHTA and CDR2 as FQGNSA. Here the CDR3 DNA reads TGTGCCAGCAGCTTCGGAGGACTAGCGGGTTGGGAGCAGTTCTTC. This gives the protein CASSFGGLAGWEQFF.

The chain combines TRBV2 with TRBJ2-5, with 13 bases matching TRBD2. This CDR3 region has 15 residues. J gave up 1 base and V 10 bases, and 6 bases lay outside the gene matches. Germline CDR1 SNHLY, CDR2 FYNNEI. The CDR3 spells CANRGLAGIQETQYF. DNA of the CDR3: TGTGCCAACCGGGGACTAGCGGGGATCCAAGAGACCCAGTACTTC.

This sequence joins TRBV12-3 or TRBV12-4 and TRBJ1-1, with 7 bases matching TRBD1. V was pared by 3 bases and J by 0 bases, with 4 bases of the junction left unmatched. This CDR3 spans 15 amino acids. CDR3 in amino acids: CASSFGTALNTEAFF. In nucleotides, the CDR3 is TGTGCCAGCAGTTTCGGGACAGCACTGAACACTGAAGCTTTCTTT.

V gene TRBV5-1 combines with J gene TRBJ2-4; the D gene could be TRBD1 or TRBD2 (7 bases each). The CDR3 covers 15 residues. The ends were cut back, 0 bases at V and 4 bases at J, with 11 bases in the middle. Germline V gene sequence: CDR1 SGHRS, CDR2 YFSETQ. Written as DNA, the CDR3 is TGCGCCAGCAGCTTGGGACAGGGACTAAAAAACATTCAGTACTTC. It encodes CASSLGQGLKNIQYF.

This clonotype was recorded only once. The chain links TRBV11-2 to TRBJ2-7, with 11 bases identical to TRBD2. CDR3 length equals 15 residues. In germline, CDR1 is SGHAT, CDR2 FQNNGV. Germline trimming cut 3 bases from V and 4 bases from J; bases unmatched to any gene: 5. Here the CDR3 DNA reads TGTGCCAGCAGCTTTATAAGGACTAGCGGGTACGAGCAGTACTTC. As protein: CASSFIRTSGYEQYF.

On this clonotype itself: One junction end disagrees with the germline gene, perhaps due to a read error. The chain uses TRBV6-1 and TRBJ2-1, with 10 nucleotides matching TRBD2. Germline V gene sequence: CDR1 MNHNS, CDR2 SASEGT. The CDR3 runs 13 residues. The CDR3 sequence: CASRRSGGFEQFF. CDR3 in DNA: TGTGCTAGCAGACGTAGCGGGGGGTTTGAGCAGTTCTTC.

The chain combines TRBV5-1 with TRBJ2-1, with D possibly matching TRBD2 (6 bases). This CDR3 spans 16 amino acids. Trimming removed 4 bases at V and 7 bases at J, with 21 bases between. Germline-derived CDR1 and CDR2 are SGHRS and YFSETQ. The CDR3 bases are TGCGCCAGCAGCCCCAAGACAGCGAGGGGACTGAATGAGCAGTTCTTC. It specifies CASSPKTARGLNEQFF.

In its sample, this clonotype was seen a few times. The V and J genes are TRBV21-1 and TRBJ2-5; the D call in the table, TRBD1, was not verified against the DNA. Gene TRBJ2-7 matches the end of the DNA better, so the J call may be wrong. TRBV21-1 is marked as a pseudogene. The CDR3 covers 15 residues. In DNA, the CDR3 is TGTGCCAGCAGCATGAGGGGGTACCAACACTACGAGCAGTACTTC. Its translation is CASSMRGYQHYEQYF.

J is TRBJ2-3 and V is TRBV3-1; D could derive from TRBD1 or TRBD2 (5 bases each). The V end was cut by 4 bases, the J end by 0 bases, with 20 bases between. The CDR3 has 18 residues. Germline V gene data show CDR1 as LGHDT and CDR2 as YNNKEL (reference sequence). CDR3 region: CASSLVLRGGPSTDTQYF. The CDR3, as DNA: TGTGCCAGCAGCCTTGTACTCCGGGGCGGACCTAGCACAGATACGCAGTATTTT.

A few counts support this clonotype. The chain joins TRBV6-5 to TRBJ2-7; tentatively, D is TRBD1 (6 bases). Trimming cost V 6 bases and J 0 bases, with 12 bases left between them. Germline CDR1 is MNHEY and CDR2 is SVGAGI. The CDR3 extends over 14 amino acids. The CDR3 DNA follows: TGTGCCAGCAGCCCAGGGGTAAACTCCTACGAGCAGTACTTC. Amino acids: CASSPGVNSYEQYF.

The chain recombines TRBV20-1 with TRBJ2-1; 10 nucleotides align to TRBD2. The CDR3 consists of 16 residues. Germline CDR1 and CDR2: DFQATT and SNEGSKA (reference sequence). The V segment lost 6 bases and the J segment 13 bases; nucleotides outside the gene matches: 21. CDR3 sequence: CSAEPGASGSQETQFF. DNA of the CDR3: TGCAGTGCGGAACCCGGGGCTAGCGGGAGTCAAGAGACCCAGTTCTTC.

V is TRBV4-1 and J is TRBJ1-6; D gene uncertain. The ends were cut back, 1 base at V and 14 bases at J, with 12 bases in the middle. The CDR3 contains 13 residues. CDR1 is MGHRA, CDR2 YSYEKL, per germline. The CDR3 loop reads CASSQGTVMALHF. CDR3 nucleotides: TGCGCCAGCAGCCAAGGGACGGTTATGGCCCTCCACTTT.

This rearrangement joins TRBV12-3 or TRBV12-4 to TRBJ2-7, with 8 bases fitting TRBD1. This CDR3 has 14 residues. V trimming: 6 bases; J trimming: 0 bases; junction bases outside the gene matches: 4. DNA for the CDR3: TGTGCCAGCAGAGGACAGGGTGGCTCCTACGAGCAGTACTTC. This codes for CASRGQGGSYEQYF.

This chain links TRBV27 with TRBJ2-2; 10 positions agree with TRBD1. V was pared by 0 bases and J by 4 bases, with 5 bases of the junction left unmatched. Germline loops: CDR1 MNHEY, CDR2 SMNVEV (reference sequence). The CDR3 sequence is 17 residues long. As DNA, the CDR3 is TGTGCCAGCAGTTTATCAAGCGGGACAGGGGTCACCGGGGAGCTGTTTTTT. It is translated as CASSLSSGTGVTGELFF.

The rearrangement uses TRBV6-1 and TRBJ2-7; 7 nucleotides align to TRBD2. Germline values: CDR1 MNHNS, CDR2 SASEGT. The CDR3 contains 15 residues. The trim removed 4 bases at V and 5 bases at J, leaving 11 bases unmatched. CDR3 protein: CASSGRTSSSDEQYF. The CDR3 nucleotides read TGTGCCAGCAGTGGCCGGACTAGTTCTAGCGACGAGCAGTACTTC.

This rearrangement joins TRBV3-1 to TRBJ2-3; 7 nucleotides agree with TRBD2. This CDR3 has 17 residues. V shed 3 bases, J shed 3 bases, and the junction held 12 bases outside the gene matches. CDR1 and CDR2 (germline): LGHDT, YNNKEL (reference sequence). In DNA, the CDR3 is TGTGCCAGCAGCCAGACCGCACAGCGGGATTGGACAGATACGCAGTATTTT. This sequence encodes CASSQTAQRDWTDTQYF.

The chain recombines TRBV2 with TRBJ2-5, with a tentative D call TRBD2 (5 bases). With the DNA end fitting TRBJ2-7 better, the J assignment may be wrong. CDR1 is SNHLY and CDR2 is FYNNEI in the germline V gene. This CDR3 is 12 amino acids long. The CDR3 reads CASSGEDYEQYF. The DNA of the CDR3 is TGTGCCAGCAGCGGGGAAGACTACGAGCAGTACTTC.

The sample holds one count of this clonotype. V and J are TRBV3-1 and TRBJ2-7, with D unresolved. Germline loops: CDR1 LGHDT, CDR2 YNNKEL (reference sequence). Trimming left V 6 bases short and J 5 bases short, with 14 bases between. The CDR3 length is 13 residues. CDR3 amino acids: CASSLKMFDEQYF. CDR3 in DNA: TGTGCCAGCAGTCTTAAAATGTTCGACGAGCAGTACTTC.

The rearrangement uses TRBV29-1 and TRBJ2-1, with 8 bases identical to TRBD1. CDR1 and CDR2 (germline): SQVTM, ANQGSEA. There are 14 residues in the CDR3. The V segment lost 6 bases and the J segment 7 bases; nucleotides outside the gene matches: 11. The CDR3 DNA is TGCAGCGTCTACGGACAGGGAGTTTTAAATGAGCAGTTCTTC. It is translated as CSVYGQGVLNEQFF.

This clonotype was detected a few times. The rearrangement joins TRBV20-1 to TRBJ2-7; the match to TRBD2 covers 7 bases. The CDR3 length is 15 residues. Trimming removed 0 bases from V and 4 bases from J; junction bases left unmatched: 9. Germline values: CDR1 DFQATT, CDR2 SNEGSKA (reference sequence). The CDR3 nucleotides are TGCAGTGCTAGAGATAGTACGCGGGAGCGGTACGAGCAGTACTTC. This translates into CSARDSTRERYEQYF.